Sequencing of this TCR beta chain was carried out in a study of cytomegalovirus exposure and HLA in healthy donors. Study-wide findings and caveats: Sequences of the TCR beta chain were said to predict the HLA-A and HLA-B alleles of most subjects accurately. With later analysis, a missense DCLRE1C variant became linked to TCR beta V- and J-gene trimming.

This clone was seen only a few times. No antigen is known for it. The length of the CDR3 is 16 residues. Germline V gene data show CDR1 as SGHRS and CDR2 as YFSETQ. Both 60 Vbeta primers and 13 Jbeta primers went into the PCR. Some clones are missing from TCRdb's copy, which holds only in-frame ones; the method was immunoSEQ multiplex PCR. The profile shows fewer than 140,000 clones, 65% to 90% of them singletons. This clonotype was obtained from a man over 45 in good health and CMV-seronegative. Sequencing was performed on PBMCs. The chain uses TRBV5-1 and TRBJ2-5; 10 bases are a match to TRBD1. The J call is in doubt because the DNA end fits TRBJ2-7 better. The CDR3 protein is CASSARTGGPTYEQYF. CDR3 DNA sequence: TGCGCCAGCAGCGCCCGGACAGGGGGTCCCACCTACGAGCAGTACTTC.